Each of the 18 T cell receptor beta chains below was sequenced from the same sample in a study of T cell responses to AZD1222 COVID-19 vaccine. Produced via immunoSEQ multiplex PCR; TCRdb's table is partial and in-frame only. The sample lists about 110,000 clones; around 82% were seen once. Here the sequenced sample was peripheral blood, taken on day 0 of AZD1222 vaccination. Receptor source: an adult in good health.

The V call is TRBV19, the J call TRBJ1-2, with D hard to call. The CDR3 is 11 amino acids. Germline CDR1 reads LNHDA; CDR2 reads SQIVND (reference sequence). The ends were cut back, 3 bases at V and 4 bases at J, with 3 bases in the middle. The CDR3 spells CASSMGYGYTF. CDR3 sequence (DNA): TGTGCCAGTAGTATGGGCTATGGCTACACCTTC.

The CDR3 nucleotides read TGTGCCAGCAGTTATCAATGGAATCAGCCCCAGCATTTT. This sequence encodes CASSYQWNQPQHF. The gene calls are TRBV6-5 and TRBJ1-5; D is uncertain. CDR1 and CDR2 (germline): MNHEY, SVGAGI. Trimming left V 3 bases short and J 4 bases short, with 7 bases between. The CDR3 has 13 residues.

The table lists this clone with a few counts. The chain couples TRBV6-5 to TRBJ2-7, with TRBD1 as a possible D gene (5 bases). V was shortened by 5 bases and J by 4 bases, with 18 bases between the two germline ends. The germline V gene encodes CDR1 MNHEY and CDR2 SVGAGI. The CDR3 contains 15 residues. The CDR3 DNA sequence: TGTGCCAGCAGTCCCCAGGGTGCCCCTGGTTACGAGCAGTACTTC. Translating gives CASSPQGAPGYEQYF.

This chain uses TRBV11-1 with TRBJ2-7, with D unresolved. Trimming cost V 5 bases and J 2 bases, with 16 bases left between them. CDR1 and CDR2 (germline): SGHAT, FQDESV (reference sequence). This CDR3 is built from 15 residues. CDR3 DNA: TGTGCCAGCAGCCCCACCGCCGGACCTACCTACGAGCAGTACTTC. Amino acids: CASSPTAGPTYEQYF.

J is TRBJ1-4 and V is TRBV4-2, with D unresolved. The CDR3 is 16 residues long. Germline V gene lookup returns CDR1 LGHNA and CDR2 YNFKEQ. V lost 0 bases, J lost 8 bases, and 16 bases lay in between. CDR3 bases: TGTGCCAGCAGCCAAGAGGTATCCACCATGGGAGAAAAACTGTTTTTT. It yields the protein CASSQEVSTMGEKLFF.

This sequence joins TRBV5-1 and TRBJ2-5, with D maybe TRBD2 (5 bases). Trimming cost V 3 bases and J 2 bases, with 17 bases left between them. Germline V CDR1 and CDR2: SGHRS, YFSETQ. The CDR3 covers 16 residues. The CDR3 sequence is CASSSAGRVGQETQYF. The CDR3 DNA follows: TGCGCCAGCAGCTCGGCGGGCCGTGTGGGGCAAGAGACCCAGTACTTC.

This chain joins TRBV29-1 and TRBJ1-2; a weak D match, TRBD1 (6 bases). The CDR3 loop spans 13 amino acids. V was cut by 4 bases and J by 5 bases, with 14 bases left in between. Per germline, CDR1 SQVTM and CDR2 ANQGSEA. Here the CDR3 DNA reads TGCAGCGTTGGGGAACAGGGTTCTTATGGCTACACCTTC. It is translated as CSVGEQGSYGYTF.

This clone was detected a few times. The chain employs TRBV7-8 and TRBJ1-4, with a weak D call TRBD1 (5 bases). Trimming pared 5 bases from V and 8 bases from J, leaving 15 bases between. This CDR3 has 14 residues. Per germline, CDR1 SGHVS and CDR2 FQNEAQ. The CDR3 nucleotides are TGTGCCAGCAGCCCTGGGGGTTTGGCGGAAAAACTGTTTTTT. Protein sequence: CASSPGGLAEKLFF. The variable domain in full, completed from reference TRBV7-8 and TRBJ1-4, reads GAGVSQSPRYKVAKRGQDVALRCDPISGHVSLFWYQQALGQGPEFLTYFQNEAQLDKSGLPSDRFFAERPEGSVSTLKIQRTQQEDSAVYLCASSPGGLAEKLFFGSGTQLSVL.

This sequence joins TRBV19 and TRBJ2-1; no clear D. Looked up from germline, CDR1 is LNHDA and CDR2 is SQIVND (reference sequence). Trimming shortened V by 7 bases and J by 5 bases, and 12 bases separated the two germline ends. This CDR3 has 13 residues. CDR3 residues: CASKDGLHNEQFF. The CDR3 nucleotides are TGTGCCAGTAAGGACGGCCTCCACAATGAGCAGTTCTTC. Filled out from reference TRBV19 and TRBJ2-1, the complete variable domain reads DGGITQSPKYLFRKEGQNVTLSCEQNLNHDAMYWYRQDPGQGLRLIYYSQIVNDFQKGDIAEGYSVSREKKESFPLTVTSAQKNPTAFYLCASKDGLHNEQFFGPGTRLTVL.

The chain employs TRBV18 and TRBJ1-5; maybe TRBD1 (5 bases). CDR3 length: 19 amino acids. Germline assignment: CDR1 KGHSH and CDR2 LQKENI. Trimming left V 3 bases short and J 0 bases short, with 21 bases between. The CDR3 DNA follows: TGTGCCAGCTCACCCCTGGGGACCGCCGGCCTTTATAGCAATCAGCCCCAGCATTTT. This sequence encodes CASSPLGTAGLYSNQPQHF.

The V and J genes are TRBV28 and TRBJ2-5; 14 nucleotides match TRBD2. Germline values: CDR1 MDHEN, CDR2 SYDVKM. CDR3 length equals 18 residues. J was trimmed by 2 bases and V by 3 bases; bases with no gene match: 8. Written as DNA, the CDR3 is TGTGCCAGCAGTTTGGGGGGACTAGCGGGGGAGAATCAAGAGACCCAGTACTTC. Translating it yields CASSLGGLAGENQETQYF.

The V call is TRBV6-5, the J call TRBJ1-2; 8 nucleotides match TRBD1. J gave up 5 bases and V 5 bases, and 4 bases lay outside the gene matches. The CDR3 totals 13 residues. From germline, CDR1 is MNHEY and CDR2 SVGAGI. CDR3: CASSRRQGYGYTF. CDR3 in DNA: TGTGCCAGCAGTCGCCGACAGGGGTATGGCTACACCTTC.

The chain is built from TRBV6-5 and TRBJ1-1; D ambiguous. There are 12 residues in the CDR3. The V gene's germline CDR1 is MNHEY and CDR2 SVGAGI. The ends were cut back, 6 bases at V and 8 bases at J, with 13 bases in the middle. CDR3 sequence: CASRTSWFEAFF. DNA of the CDR3: TGTGCCAGCAGAACAAGTTGGTTCGAAGCTTTCTTT.

The count of this clone is one. The chain couples TRBV28 to TRBJ1-2; no clear D gene. The germline V and J ends were trimmed by 8 bases and 1 base, with 14 bases remaining between them. The germline V gene has CDR1 MDHEN and CDR2 SYDVKM. The CDR3 consists of 14 residues. The CDR3 sequence: CASHGRGNNYGYTF. The CDR3 DNA is TGTGCCAGCCACGGCCGGGGAAATAACTATGGCTACACCTTC.

The chain is built from TRBV6-5 and TRBJ1-2; TRBD1 matches 8 bases. The CDR3 is 13 residues long. CDR1 is MNHEY and CDR2 is SVGAGI in the germline V gene. The V and J ends lost 4 bases and 6 bases, in that order; junction bases with no gene match: 4. The CDR3 sequence: CASSWTGRDGYTF. For the CDR3, the DNA is TGTGCCAGCAGTTGGACAGGGAGAGATGGCTACACCTTC.

As regards this clone: At one end the junction does not follow the germline gene, possibly because of a read error. This chain uses TRBV2 with TRBJ1-6, with a weak D call TRBD1 (5 bases). Germline CDR1 and CDR2: SNHLY and FYNNEI. The CDR3 contains 14 residues. CDR3 region: CARRDGGNNSPLHF. CDR3 in DNA: TGTGCCCGCAGGGATGGGGGGAATAATTCACCCCTCCACTTT.

This clone was observed a handful of times. The chain carries TRBV5-1 and TRBJ1-1; 10 bases align to TRBD1. Germline V gives CDR1 SGHRS, CDR2 YFSETQ. Unmatched junction bases numbered 1, after V lost 0 bases and J lost 5 bases. CDR3 size: 14 residues. DNA of the CDR3: TGCGCCAGCAGCTTGGGACAGGGGGCAACTGAAGCTTTCTTT. It encodes CASSLGQGATEAFF.

The chain combines TRBV2 with TRBJ2-3; no firm D call. This CDR3 region has 14 residues. V was cut by 4 bases and J by 4 bases, with 12 bases left in between. In germline, CDR1 is SNHLY, CDR2 FYNNEI. The CDR3: CASSGSRNADTQYF. In DNA form, the CDR3 reads TGTGCCAGCAGTGGTTCCAGGAATGCAGATACGCAGTATTTT.